Detailed here is one T cell receptor (beta chain). The target antigen is unknown. Proliferating CFSE-low MLR cells were sequenced to define alloreactive TCRbeta sequences. Pre-transplant recipient cells responded to graft donor PBMCs, splenocytes, lymph-node cells, or third-party PBMCs. These data belong to a study of T cell clones after liver transplantation. Study-level points and caveats: Post-transplant, graft-donor-reactive CD4 TCRbeta sequences in blood dropped significantly in 5 of 8 subjects.

TCRdb's copy holds only in-frame clones and misses some; the assay was immunoSEQ multiplex PCR. Seen here are 4,500 to 6,000 clones, roughly 32% observed once, and the top ten hold about 17%. Trimming removed 8 bases at V and 0 bases at J, with 7 bases between. The germline CDR1 and CDR2 sequences are MNHNS and SASEGT. The CDR3 extends over 12 amino acids. J is TRBJ1-2 and V is TRBV6-1; D perhaps matches TRBD1 (5 bases). The sequence derives from a human patient who received a liver transplant. Some T cells may have come from the graft donor. Sequenced sample: CD4+ T cells from cultured PBMCs. CDR3 loop: CASGQTNYGYTF. The DNA of the CDR3 is TGTGCCAGCGGACAAACTAACTATGGCTACACCTTC.